These 14 T cell receptor beta chains were all obtained from the same sample, sequenced in a study of blood T cell repertoires in COVID-19. The data were produced by immunoSEQ multiplex PCR, yet TCRdb's version contains in-frame clones alone and is incomplete. This table has 80,000 or so clones, 80% to 90% appearing once. The sequenced sample consisted of peripheral blood. These receptor sequences come from a woman older than 75 with acute or convalescent COVID-19.

V usage is TRBV30 and J usage is TRBJ2-6; the D gene is possibly TRBD1 (5 bases). This CDR3 has 15 residues. V shed 1 base and J shed 2 bases, with 9 bases lying between them. Germline V lookup: CDR1 GTSNPN, CDR2 SVGIG (reference sequence). CDR3 nucleotide sequence: TGTGCCTGGAGTGACCTCAGGGCTGGGGCCAACGTCCTGACTTTC. This codes for CAWSDLRAGANVLTF. The full variable domain, completed using reference TRBV30 and TRBJ2-6, is SQTIHQWPATLVQPVGSPLSLECTVEGTSNPNLYWYRQAAGRGLQLLFYSVGIGQISSEVPQNLSASRPQDRQFILSSKKLLLSDSGFYLCAWSDLRAGANVLTFGAGSRLTVL.

The CDR3 DNA is TGTGCCAGCAGCACGGGGGGGAACACAGATACGCAGTATTTT. It is translated as CASSTGGNTDTQYF. The chain couples TRBV9 to TRBJ2-3, with 8 bases lining up with TRBD2. Trimming at V came to 4 bases and at J to 2 bases, leaving 3 bases not matched to a gene. The CDR3 totals 14 residues. Germline CDR1 reads SGDLS; CDR2 reads YYNGEE.

The gene calls are TRBV18 and TRBJ1-1; 8 bases agree with TRBD1. The V gene's germline CDR1 is KGHSH and CDR2 LQKENI. Germline trimming cut 4 bases from V and 1 base from J; bases unmatched to any gene: 2. The CDR3 has 14 residues. CDR3 in DNA: TGTGCCAGCTCACAGGGGACAGGGAACACTGAAGCTTTCTTT. Its protein product is CASSQGTGNTEAFF.

This rearrangement joins TRBV3-1 (or the pseudogene TRBV3-2) to TRBJ2-1; D remains ambiguous. This CDR3 has 14 amino acids. CDR1 LGHDT and CDR2 YNNKEL come from the germline V gene (reference sequence). Trimming took off 0 bases at V and 4 bases at J, with 7 bases between the two ends. The CDR3 is CASSQDQKYNEQFF. CDR3 DNA sequence: TGTGCCAGCAGCCAAGATCAGAAGTACAATGAGCAGTTCTTC.

This clone was picked up one time. The chain uses TRBV25-1 and TRBJ2-1; 8 bases are shared with TRBD2. There are 14 residues in the CDR3. The ends lost 5 bases at V and 3 bases at J; junction bases unmatched: 3. CDR1 is MGHDK, CDR2 SYGVNS, per germline. The CDR3 bases are TGTGCCAGCAGTCGGGAGGGGATCTACAATGAGCAGTTCTTC. Residues: CASSREGIYNEQFF.

The J gene is TRBJ1-3, the V gene TRBV5-6; 7 positions agree with TRBD1. The CDR3 has 16 amino acids. V was pared by 3 bases and J by 2 bases, with 8 bases of the junction left unmatched. The germline V gene encodes CDR1 SGHDT and CDR2 YYEEEE. The CDR3 reads CASSWGQPLPGNTIYF. The CDR3 DNA follows: TGTGCCAGCAGCTGGGGACAGCCTCTCCCTGGAAACACCATATATTTT.

This chain connects TRBV6-5 to TRBJ1-6, with D perhaps matching TRBD1 (6 bases). The V gene's germline CDR1 is MNHEY and CDR2 SVGAGI. V was clipped by 6 bases and J by 6 bases, with 12 bases between them. The CDR3 is made up of 14 amino acids. In DNA, the CDR3 is TGTGCCAGCAGACCGGGACACGTTAATTCACCCCTCCACTTT. Translated: CASRPGHVNSPLHF.

The chain combines TRBV2 with TRBJ1-5; the match to TRBD1 covers 8 bases. The V gene's germline CDR1 is SNHLY and CDR2 FYNNEI. The junction had 7 bases not matched to a gene; V was cut back by 6 bases and J by 0 bases. The CDR3 is made up of 16 amino acids. The CDR3, as DNA: TGTGCCAGCAGGCCCGATCAGGGGGCTAGCAATCAGCCCCAGCATTTT. This sequence encodes CASRPDQGASNQPQHF.

V usage is TRBV12-3 or TRBV12-4 and J usage is TRBJ1-3; D gene unclear. Trimming took off 6 bases at V and 1 base at J, with 4 bases between the two ends. The CDR3 runs to 12 residues. This CDR3 is CASSPSGNTIYF. CDR3 DNA: TGTGCCAGCAGCCCGTCTGGAAACACCATATATTTT.

The chain recombines TRBV5-4 with TRBJ1-3; 7 bases match TRBD1. J was trimmed by 0 bases and V by 4 bases; bases with no gene match: 7. The CDR3 is made up of 16 amino acids. The germline V gene encodes CDR1 SGHNT and CDR2 YYREEE (reference sequence). CDR3 in amino acids: CASSQGQRSSGNTIYF. The CDR3 nucleotides are TGTGCCAGCAGCCAGGGACAGAGAAGCTCTGGAAACACCATATATTTT. Supplemented by reference TRBV5-4 and TRBJ1-3, the full variable domain reads ETGVTQSPTHLIKTRGQQVTLRCSSQSGHNTVSWYQQALGQGPQFIFQYYREEENGRGNFPPRFSGLQFPNYSSELNVNALELDDSALYLCASSQGQRSSGNTIYFGEGSWLTVV.

This clone was detected a few times. The chain is built from TRBV6-2 or TRBV6-3 and TRBJ2-7; 7 bases agree with TRBD1. CDR1 MNHEY and CDR2 SVGEGT come from the germline V gene. The CDR3 length is 14 residues. V lost 5 bases, J lost 1 base, and 5 bases stayed unmatched. CDR3: CASSKGTESYEQYF. The CDR3 bases are TGTGCCAGCAGTAAGGGGACAGAGTCCTACGAGCAGTACTTC.

This chain uses TRBV7-2 with TRBJ1-4; D is uncertain. This CDR3 has 13 residues. V lost 4 bases, J lost 13 bases, and 16 bases lay in between. CDR1 SGHTA and CDR2 FQGNSA come from the germline V gene. The DNA for the CDR3 is TGTGCCAGCAGCTCACCCGGGAAGGGAGGACTGTTTTTT. Its translation is CASSSPGKGGLFF.

The chain uses TRBV11-2 and TRBJ1-2; TRBD1 aligns across 8 bases. Germline-derived CDR1 and CDR2 are SGHAT and FQNNGV. This CDR3 region has 18 residues. With V trimmed by 6 bases and J by 4 bases, 19 bases remained unmatched. The CDR3 protein is CASRSSLFGQGLGYGYTF. Here the CDR3 DNA reads TGTGCCAGCAGGTCTAGCCTGTTTGGACAGGGTTTAGGCTATGGCTACACCTTC.

The chain recombines TRBV11-3 with TRBJ1-1; a possible D gene is TRBD1 (6 bases). Germline CDR1 SGHNT, CDR2 YENEEA. The V gene lost 3 bases and the J gene lost 4 bases, with 6 bases spanning the gap. The CDR3 has 12 residues. Written as DNA, the CDR3 is TGTGCCAGCAGCTTGGACAGCACTGAAGCTTTCTTT. Residues: CASSLDSTEAFF.